The entry that follows covers one T cell receptor (beta chain) sequence. This clonotype has a count of ten or more. Its specific antigen is unknown. No much larger clone exists at a distance of one base, and base qualities are not known. To synthesize cDNA, template-switch 5'RACE was performed with a primer carrying a 10-nucleotide random unique molecular identifier so that each TCR transcript was tagged. Over 190 million TCR-beta sequences, covering 15-18 subjects, were produced in each sequencing run. The RNeasy kit was used for extraction of total RNA. The KAPA Real-time Library Amplification kit was used to amplify TCR-beta VDJ regions with primers targeting the TCR constant region and the 5'RACE anchor. Sample indexes and Illumina adaptors were added in a first PCR, after which library yield was increased in a second PCR. The roughly 650 bp TCR product was size-selected on a 2% E-gel SizeSelection system after Ampure bead purification. Library quality was checked on a Bioanalyzer, concentration was measured with Qubit, and libraries were quantified with the Kapa Library Quantification kit before pooling. Libraries were sequenced paired-end 2 x 150 bp on an Illumina HiSeq 2500. To increase sequence diversity, roughly 24-32% phiX was spiked into each library pool. From the authors' description of their analysis: The UMI-based MiGEC pipeline processed quality-filtered reads and removed over 90% of raw TCR sequences during error correction. VDJ genes were aligned to IMGT germline references, and clonotypes were defined by unique CDR3 amino acid sequence plus V-J genes. Clonal expansion, Shannon diversity, and CDR3 relatedness (CalcPairwiseDistances, ClusterSamples) were evaluated with VDJtools, and phylogenetic trees were built with CLCbio workbench. Using coefficient-of-variation modelling across technical triplicates, the study counted a clone as expanded if it had at least 8 unique UMIs. The public reads were run again by TCRdb, first through fastp at Q25 and then through MiXCR, and only productive beta chains were kept. Rows merge per CDR3 protein into single entries with the most common DNA and genes. TCRdb, not the authors, supplied the V and J calls. Recorded for this sample are approximately 48,000 distinct CDR3 sequences; approximately 12% of them occurred a single time. Jointly, the top ten make up about 10% of the sample.

CDR1 and CDR2, looked up from the germline V gene (reference sequence), are DFQATT and SNEGSKA. The CDR3 holds 13 amino acids from the cysteine to the phenylalanine. Of the read, only the CDR3 DNA is kept; its 39 bases are in frame from base 1. V is clipped by 5 bases and J by 9 bases, and the sequence between their germline boundaries is 17 bases long. This sample was included in a study of neurological immune-mediated disorders (dated by TCRdb to about 2019). As for the study more broadly: Peripheral blood TCR-beta repertoires from HTLV-I-associated myelopathy (HAM/TSP) patients, multiple sclerosis patients and healthy controls were compared by UMI-based sequencing. The cohort was made up of 68 subjects, consisting of some 14 HAM/TSP patients, about 34 multiple sclerosis patients and about 20 healthy controls. Alongside PBMC samples, the set of fewer than 110 TCR-beta libraries contained longitudinal samples, technical triplicates, and paired CD4+ and CD8+ T-cell subsets that had been sorted. Each longitudinal HAM/TSP and healthy donor was sampled at 3 time-points spaced at about 3-45 month intervals.

The time point label here, explained by the study, means: longitudinal time-point 3. For unsorted PBMC libraries, 2 million PBMCs were used after storage in RNAlater at -80 degrees C until RNA extraction. Peripheral blood was subjected to Ficoll-Hypaque density gradient centrifugation to isolate PBMCs, which were then cryopreserved in liquid nitrogen. What the authors observed across the whole study: TCR clonal expansion was highest in HAM/TSP patients and lowest in MS patients, with MS patients falling below even healthy controls. No identical CDR3 amino acid sequences were shared among expanded clones across subjects, suggesting private TCR-beta repertoires in all groups.

The material sequenced was PBMCs. The sequence was obtained from a male donor with HTLV-1-associated myelopathy (HAM/TSP). The sequence is built from TRBV20-1 and TRBJ2-1; TRBD2 might be the D gene, on 5 matching bases. The CDR3 has the sequence CSAADYLGAEQFF. The nucleotide sequence is TGCAGTGCTGCCGACTATTTGGGCGCTGAGCAGTTCTTC.